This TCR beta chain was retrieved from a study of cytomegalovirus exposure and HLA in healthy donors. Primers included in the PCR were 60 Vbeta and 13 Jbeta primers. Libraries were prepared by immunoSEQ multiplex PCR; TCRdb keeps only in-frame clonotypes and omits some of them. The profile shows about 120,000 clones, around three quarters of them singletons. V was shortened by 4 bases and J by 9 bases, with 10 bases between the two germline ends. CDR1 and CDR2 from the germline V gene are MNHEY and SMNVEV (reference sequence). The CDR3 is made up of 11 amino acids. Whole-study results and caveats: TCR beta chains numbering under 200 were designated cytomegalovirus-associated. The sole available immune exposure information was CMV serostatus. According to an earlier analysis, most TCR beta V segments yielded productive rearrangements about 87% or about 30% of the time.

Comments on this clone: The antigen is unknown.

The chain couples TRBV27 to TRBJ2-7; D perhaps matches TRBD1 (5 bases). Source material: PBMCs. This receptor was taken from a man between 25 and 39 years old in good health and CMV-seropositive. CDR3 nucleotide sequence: TGTGCCAGCAGTTCTACAGGCGGGCAGTACTTC. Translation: CASSSTGGQYF.